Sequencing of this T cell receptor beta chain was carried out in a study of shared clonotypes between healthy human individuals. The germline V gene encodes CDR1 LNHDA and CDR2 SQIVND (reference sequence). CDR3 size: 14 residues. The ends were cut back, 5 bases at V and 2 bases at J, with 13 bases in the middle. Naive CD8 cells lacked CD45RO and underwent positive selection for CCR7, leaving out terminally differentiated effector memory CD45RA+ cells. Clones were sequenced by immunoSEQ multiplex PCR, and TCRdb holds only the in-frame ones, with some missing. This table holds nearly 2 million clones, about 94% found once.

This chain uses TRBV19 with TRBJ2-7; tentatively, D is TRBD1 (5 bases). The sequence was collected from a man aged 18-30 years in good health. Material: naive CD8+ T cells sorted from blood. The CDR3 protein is CASSPAGQTYEQYF. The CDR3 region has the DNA TGTGCCAGTAGTCCGGCAGGGCAAACCTACGAGCAGTACTTC.